The 24 T cell receptor beta chains in this list originate from one sample, sequenced in a study of OX40 agonist ivuxolimab in advanced cancers. Libraries were prepared by immunoSEQ multiplex PCR; TCRdb keeps only in-frame clonotypes and omits some of them. Among 80,000 or so clones, 85% to 90% were seen once, and the ten largest hold 2% to 3%. The input for sequencing was CD4+ or CD8+ T cells sorted from blood, taken in a trial of the OX40 agonist ivuxolimab. Source of these receptors: an adult with an advanced solid tumor such as melanoma, head and neck, liver or kidney cancer.

The chain employs TRBV28 and TRBJ1-2; 10 bases fit TRBD1. The V gene end was trimmed by 7 bases and the J gene end by 7 bases; junction bases not matched to a gene: 12. Germline CDR1 MDHEN, CDR2 SYDVKM. This CDR3 spans 15 amino acids. CDR3 DNA sequence: TGTGCCAGCAACCGTCCCGGGACAGGGGTCAGTGGCTACACCTTC. It codes for CASNRPGTGVSGYTF.

For the CDR3, the DNA is TGTGCCAGCGGACAGGGCCACTATGGCTACACCTTC. Residues: CASGQGHYGYTF. This chain connects TRBV14 to TRBJ1-2; 8 positions agree with TRBD1. V lost 8 bases, J lost 3 bases, and 2 bases stayed unmatched. From germline, CDR1 is SGHDN and CDR2 FVKESK. The CDR3 runs 12 residues.

The chain couples TRBV23-1 to TRBJ2-5, with a tentative D call TRBD1 (6 bases). TRBV23-1 carries the ORF label, with uncertain function. Trimming left V 0 bases short and J 6 bases short, with 11 bases between. CDR3 length: 14 residues. The CDR3 nucleotides read TGCGCCAGCAGTCAATCCAGGGGACGAAAGACCCAGTACTTC. Its translation: CASSQSRGRKTQYF.

This chain joins TRBV7-8 and TRBJ1-1; maybe TRBD1 (5 bases). There are 17 residues in the CDR3. The V gene lost 1 base and the J gene lost 2 bases, with 17 bases spanning the gap. The germline V gene has CDR1 SGHVS and CDR2 FQNEAQ. The CDR3 coding sequence is TGTGCCAGCAGCTTAGTTTTGGGGGTTTCGGGAAACACTGAAGCTTTCTTT. Translated: CASSLVLGVSGNTEAFF.

This clone was seen just once. The DNA of the CDR3 is TGTGCCAGCAGTGGGGTAAGGGAGCAGTTCTTC. Encoded protein: CASSGVREQFF. The chain is built from TRBV2 and TRBJ2-1; D is unclear. The CDR3 spans 11 residues. The germline V gene encodes CDR1 SNHLY and CDR2 FYNNEI. V dropped 4 bases and J dropped 10 bases, with 8 bases sitting between them.

This rearrangement joins TRBV29-1 to TRBJ2-3, with TRBD1 identical over 7 bases. Germline values: CDR1 SQVTM, CDR2 ANQGSEA. This CDR3 is built from 13 residues. V shed 5 bases and J 3 bases; nucleotides not matched to a gene: 5. The CDR3 DNA is TGCAGCGTTTCAGGGGGTCGAACAGATACGCAGTATTTT. It codes for CSVSGGRTDTQYF.

The chain employs TRBV5-1 and TRBJ2-2, with 7 nucleotides matching TRBD1. The germline gives CDR1 SGHRS, CDR2 YFSETQ. The V gene end was trimmed by 0 bases and the J gene end by 6 bases; junction bases not matched to a gene: 5. There are 15 residues in the CDR3. CDR3 DNA: TGCGCCAGCAGCTTGGTCCCAGGGGGAGCCGGGGAGCTGTTTTTT. As protein: CASSLVPGGAGELFF.

V and J are TRBV6-6 and TRBJ1-2; D gene unclear. Germline V gene data show CDR1 as MNHNY and CDR2 as SVGAGI (reference sequence). The V gene lost 0 bases and the J gene lost 4 bases, with 3 bases spanning the gap. The CDR3 has 12 residues. The CDR3 coding sequence is TGTGCCAGCAGTTACTCCCTCTATGGCTACACCTTC. It yields the protein CASSYSLYGYTF.

J is TRBJ2-1 and V is TRBV28, with D perhaps TRBD1 (5 bases). CDR3 length equals 15 residues. In germline, CDR1 is MDHEN, CDR2 SYDVKM. The V end was cut by 5 bases, the J end by 8 bases, with 19 bases between. The CDR3 sequence is CASSALVAGRDEQFF. CDR3 coding DNA: TGTGCCAGCAGTGCCCTCGTGGCAGGGCGAGATGAGCAGTTCTTC.

The V gene is TRBV9, the J gene TRBJ1-1; D is ambiguous. This CDR3 region has 14 residues. CDR1 is SGDLS, CDR2 YYNGEE, per germline. The ends were cut back, 0 bases at V and 1 base at J, with 7 bases in the middle. This CDR3 reads CASSVGNSNTEAFF. The CDR3 coding sequence is TGTGCCAGCAGCGTAGGGAATTCGAACACTGAAGCTTTCTTT.

The CDR3 spells CAISGDRGTDTQYF. The CDR3 nucleotides read TGTGCCATCAGTGGTGATCGTGGCACAGATACGCAGTATTTT. This chain joins TRBV10-3 and TRBJ2-3; D gene uncertain. Germline CDR1 and CDR2: ENHRY and SYGVKD. This CDR3 is built from 14 residues. The V and J ends lost 4 bases and 1 base respectively, with 9 bases between them.

This chain connects TRBV6-6 to TRBJ1-2, with 7 nucleotides matching TRBD1. The V segment lost 6 bases and the J segment 2 bases; nucleotides outside the gene matches: 12. CDR1 is MNHNY, CDR2 SVGAGI, per germline (reference sequence). CDR3 length: 16 residues. The CDR3 region has the DNA TGTGCCAGCAGCTTCGATCGACAGGGATCAAACTATGGCTACACCTTC. Translated: CASSFDRQGSNYGYTF.

As for this clone: Other DNA sequences in this specimen translate into the identical CDR3. The rearrangement uses TRBV7-6 and TRBJ2-7, with 11 bases that match TRBD1. The ends lost 5 bases at V and 2 bases at J; junction bases unmatched: 2. In germline, CDR1 is SGHVS, CDR2 FNYEAQ. This CDR3 spans 14 amino acids. CDR3: CASSLDRGPYEQYF. CDR3 DNA sequence: TGTGCCAGCAGCCTGGACAGGGGGCCCTACGAGCAGTACTTC.

The V and J genes are TRBV5-1 and TRBJ2-1; the D is unclear. Trimming took off 5 bases at V and 8 bases at J, with 11 bases between the two ends. The CDR3 totals 12 residues. Looked up from germline, CDR1 is SGHRS and CDR2 is YFSETQ. The CDR3 DNA follows: TGCGCCAGCAGTTGGGGATGGGATGAGCAGTTCTTC. Amino acids: CASSWGWDEQFF. The full variable domain, in which reference TRBV5-1 and TRBJ2-1 provide the parts outside the CDR3, is KAGVTQTPRYLIKTRGQQVTLSCSPISGHRSVSWYQQTPGQGLQFLFEYFSETQRNKGNFPGRFSGRQFSNSRSEMNVSTLELGDSALYLCASSWGWDEQFFGPGTRLTVL.

The chain employs TRBV6-5 and TRBJ2-3, with TRBD1 identical over 9 bases. The CDR3 extends over 13 amino acids. In germline, CDR1 is MNHEY, CDR2 SVGAGI. Trimming removed 7 bases from V and 7 bases from J; junction bases left unmatched: 6. The CDR3 sequence is CASKTQGAYTQYF. The CDR3 DNA sequence: TGTGCCAGCAAAACACAGGGGGCCTATACGCAGTATTTT.

This CDR3 reads CASSLSGQSPLYGYTF. In DNA, the CDR3 is TGTGCCAGCAGTTTATCCGGGCAGAGTCCCCTCTATGGCTACACCTTC. The chain combines TRBV28 with TRBJ1-2; D gene unclear. Trimming shortened V by 1 base and J by 4 bases, and 16 bases separated the two germline ends. Germline CDR1 reads MDHEN; CDR2 reads SYDVKM. CDR3 length equals 16 residues.

The chain is built from TRBV5-1 and TRBJ2-2; TRBD1 might be the D (6 bases). Looked up from germline, CDR1 is SGHRS and CDR2 is YFSETQ. The CDR3 totals 15 residues. V was shortened by 7 bases and J by 0 bases, with 13 bases between the two germline ends. The CDR3 DNA is TGCGCCAGCCGACCGGGACAAGCGAACACCGGGGAGCTGTTTTTT. It translates to CASRPGQANTGELFF.

The rearrangement uses TRBV5-6 and TRBJ1-2; D remains ambiguous. Per the germline V gene, CDR1 is SGHDT and CDR2 is YYEEEE. Trimming took 2 bases from V and 2 from J, leaving 7 bases between them. This CDR3 has 13 residues. The DNA of the CDR3 is TGTGCCAGCAGCTTAGGCAGAAACTATGGCTACACCTTC. Translating gives CASSLGRNYGYTF.

The chain links TRBV6-6 to TRBJ1-2, with D possibly matching TRBD1 (5 bases). Trimming took 5 bases from V and 6 from J, leaving 10 bases between them. Per germline, CDR1 MNHNY and CDR2 SVGAGI (reference sequence). This CDR3 comprises 12 residues. The CDR3 loop reads CASSKDIDGYTF. CDR3 bases: TGTGCCAGCAGTAAGGACATCGATGGCTACACCTTC.

The chain recombines TRBV28 with TRBJ1-2; D is possibly TRBD1 (5 bases). The CDR3 loop spans 15 amino acids. Germline V lookup: CDR1 MDHEN, CDR2 SYDVKM. The ends were cut back, 6 bases at V and 4 bases at J, with 18 bases in the middle. In nucleotides, the CDR3 is TGTGCCAGCAGACATCGGGACGGAGGCCTCTATGGCTACACCTTC. This sequence encodes CASRHRDGGLYGYTF.

V is TRBV5-1 and J is TRBJ1-3, with D possibly TRBD1 on 6 matching bases. This CDR3 has 16 amino acids. The V gene's germline CDR1 is SGHRS and CDR2 YFSETQ. Trimming cost V 0 bases and J 4 bases, with 14 bases left between them. Here the CDR3 DNA reads TGCGCCAGCAGCTTGGAAGGTTCAGGGACAGGAAACACCATATATTTT. This encodes CASSLEGSGTGNTIYF.

The rearrangement uses TRBV28 and TRBJ2-7, with no clear D. The V end lost 7 bases, the J end lost 4 bases, and 20 bases lay between the germline ends. CDR1 MDHEN and CDR2 SYDVKM come from the germline V gene. The CDR3 length is 15 residues. The CDR3 loop is CASTKAPIRPYEQYF. The CDR3 nucleotides are TGTGCCAGCACCAAAGCTCCAATTCGCCCGTACGAGCAGTACTTC.

The genes are TRBV6-6 and TRBJ2-3; D might be TRBD2 (6 bases). Trimming shortened V by 5 bases and J by 0 bases, and 12 bases separated the two germline ends. The CDR3 covers 15 residues. Germline V gene sequence: CDR1 MNHNY, CDR2 SVGAGI (reference sequence). The CDR3, as DNA: TGTGCCAGCAGTCGGGGGACCGCGAGCACAGATACGCAGTATTTT. Its translation is CASSRGTASTDTQYF.

The J gene is TRBJ1-6, the V gene TRBV5-8; tentative D call: TRBD1 (5 bases). The V end lost 4 bases, the J end lost 14 bases, and 13 bases lay between the germline ends. Germline V gene lookup returns CDR1 SGHTS and CDR2 YDEGEE. The CDR3 extends over 12 amino acids. As DNA, the CDR3 is TGTGCCAGCAGCCGGGGGGGAATCACCCTCCACTTT. Its translation is CASSRGGITLHF.